The 18 T cell receptor beta chains below all came from one sample that was sequenced in a study of T cells in Graves' hyperthyroidism and ophthalmopathy (dated by TCRdb to the late 2010s). Receptor amplification or capture employed multiplex PCR. The data were produced on an Illumina HiSeq 2000. Amplification of TCR beta CDR3 regions was carried out from RNA transcripts. A first-round RT-PCR of the TCR CDR3 used the HTBI primer set with the Qiagen OneStep RT-PCR kit. TCRdb ran its own pipeline on the public reads, namely fastp trimming at Q25 and MiXCR clone calling, and kept in-frame beta chains. Rows matching on CDR3 protein sequence are summarized as one entry with the most common DNA and genes. Here the sample has under 400,000 distinct CDR3 sequences; roughly 18% occur a single time. The ten largest account for around 15% of the sample. Sequences were obtained from blood. The origin of the receptors is a middle-aged woman with Graves' ophthalmopathy.

V usage is TRBV12-3 or TRBV12-4 and J usage is TRBJ1-1, with 7 positions matching TRBD1. V dropped 6 bases and J dropped 1; count of bases not matched to a gene: 5. This CDR3 is built from 14 residues. CDR3 DNA sequence: TGTGCCAGCAGAGGGGACAGCGGGAACACTGAAGCTTTCTTT. The encoded protein is CASRGDSGNTEAFF.

J is TRBJ2-7 and V is TRBV9, with D possibly called TRBD1 or TRBD2 (5 bases each). CDR3 length equals 13 residues. Germline CDR1 is SGDLS and CDR2 is YYNGEE. V was trimmed by 4 bases and J by 6 bases, leaving 14 bases between them. The CDR3 DNA sequence: TGTGCCAGCAGCCCCAGGGATGGAGGCGAGCAGTACTTC. Amino acid sequence: CASSPRDGGEQYF.

This clonotype was recorded many times. The junction differs from germline at one of its ends, possibly a read error. The chain is built from TRBV7-7 and TRBJ2-5; possibly TRBD2 for D (6 bases). This CDR3 is built from 14 residues. CDR1 is SSHAT, CDR2 FNYEAQ, per germline (reference sequence). The CDR3, as DNA: TGTGCTAGCAGCTTAGGCGGGACCGAAGAGACCCAGTACTTC. This translates into CASSLGGTEETQYF. Using reference TRBV7-7 and TRBJ2-5 for the parts outside the CDR3, the full variable domain is GAGVSQSPRYKVTKRGQDVTLRCDPISSHATLYWYQQALGQGPEFLTYFNYEAQPDKSGLPSDRFSAERPEGSISTLTIQRTEQRDSAMYRCASSLGGTEETQYFGPGTRLLVL.

At least ten counts were recorded for this clonotype. For the CDR3, the DNA is TGTGCCAGCAGCCAAGATTCCGCGGCATCCTACGAGCAGTACTTC. This sequence encodes CASSQDSAASYEQYF. This chain connects TRBV4-2 to TRBJ2-7; D is undetermined. The CDR3 is 15 amino acids. Trimming stripped 0 bases from V and 1 base from J, with 10 bases between. The germline gives CDR1 LGHNA, CDR2 YNFKEQ.

This clonotype was seen only a few times. V gene TRBV24-1 combines with J gene TRBJ1-5; D remains ambiguous. V was trimmed by 7 bases and J by 2 bases, leaving 20 bases between them. In germline, CDR1 is KGHDR, CDR2 SFDVKD. This CDR3 contains 17 residues. CDR3 nucleotides: TGTGCCACCAGGCCGGGAGGGCAGGAGGCTGGCAATCAGCCCCAGCATTTT. This translates into CATRPGGQEAGNQPQHF.

Regarding this clonotype: Sequence at one end of the junction differs from germline and may be a read error. The rearrangement uses TRBV6-2 or TRBV6-3 and TRBJ1-1; unclear D gene. This CDR3 has 15 amino acids. Per the germline V gene, CDR1 is MNHEY and CDR2 is SVGEGT. CDR3 sequence reads: CASRPTEVMNTEAYF. CDR3 bases: TGTGCCAGCAGGCCTACAGAGGTTATGAACACTGAAGCTTACTTT.

This clonotype came up many times. The chain links TRBV7-2 to TRBJ2-5; unclear D gene. V lost 5 bases and J 3 bases, leaving 13 bases between the germline ends. The CDR3 is 14 amino acids. Germline assignment: CDR1 SGHTA and CDR2 FQGNSA. The CDR3 nucleotides are TGTGCCAGCAGCCTTGCTGCCCGGGAAGAGACCCAGTACTTC. Amino acids: CASSLAAREETQYF.

There are many counts of this clonotype. The J gene is TRBJ2-2, the V gene TRBV28, with a weak D call TRBD2 (6 bases). V was cut by 7 bases and J by 3 bases, with 9 bases left in between. The CDR3 contains 13 residues. The germline V gene has CDR1 MDHEN and CDR2 SYDVKM. The CDR3: CASNSGDTGELFF. As DNA, the CDR3 is TGTGCCAGCAACTCGGGGGACACCGGGGAGCTGTTTTTT.

This clonotype has ten or more counts. V and J are TRBV9 and TRBJ2-5, with D perhaps TRBD1 or TRBD2 (5 bases each). The CDR3 loop spans 15 amino acids. Trimming cost V 3 bases and J 5 bases, with 17 bases left between them. Germline values: CDR1 SGDLS, CDR2 YYNGEE. The CDR3 DNA is TGTGCCAGCAGCGGGAGAGGGGCTAGCTTTGAGACCCAGTACTTC. Translation: CASSGRGASFETQYF.

This clonotype has at least ten counts. The V gene is TRBV19, the J gene TRBJ1-5; D is uncertain. The CDR3 has 13 amino acids. Germline assignment: CDR1 LNHDA and CDR2 SQIVND (reference sequence). Between the trimmed V and J ends, which lost 4 bases and 6 bases, there was a span of 10 bases. The CDR3 bases are TGTGCCAGTAGTAGATCTATAGGTCAGCCCCAGCATTTT. Translated: CASSRSIGQPQHF.

This clonotype was found many times. The V gene is TRBV27, the J gene TRBJ1-1, with D maybe TRBD1 (6 bases). Germline assignment: CDR1 MNHEY and CDR2 SMNVEV (reference sequence). This CDR3 has 14 residues. The V end lost 8 bases, the J end lost 4 bases, and 17 bases lay between the germline ends. As DNA, the CDR3 is TGTGCCAGCGGGGGGTCCGGGGGGCTCACTGAAGCTTTCTTT. Translating gives CASGGSGGLTEAFF.

This clonotype appeared many times. The V and J genes are TRBV9 and TRBJ1-3, with D uncertain. Deletions cut 4 bases from V and 0 bases from J, with 20 bases between. Germline V CDR1 and CDR2: SGDLS, YYNGEE. This CDR3 spans 18 amino acids. CDR3 sequence (DNA): TGTGCCAGCAGCTCAAGTTGGCCGGGTCCGGGCTCTGGAAACACCATATATTTT. The encoded protein is CASSSSWPGPGSGNTIYF.

This clonotype was counted a single time. The junction shows a germline mismatch at one end, possibly a read error. This chain connects TRBV6-1 to TRBJ2-7, with D perhaps assigned TRBD1 or TRBD2 (5 bases each). CDR3 length equals 14 residues. Germline CDR1 is MNHNS and CDR2 is SASEGT. Here the CDR3 DNA reads TGCGCCAGAAAAGGGGAGTCTAGCCTTTACGAGCAGTACTTC. Translated: CARKGESSLYEQYF.

This chain joins TRBV6-1 and TRBJ1-5; unclear D gene. V was cut by 2 bases and J by 0 bases, with 5 bases left in between. The CDR3 contains 14 residues. Germline values: CDR1 MNHNS, CDR2 SASEGT. CDR3: CASSETNSNQPQHF. CDR3 coding DNA: TGTGCCAGCAGTGAAACAAATAGCAATCAGCCCCAGCATTTT.

This clonotype was recorded many times. Sequence at one end of the junction differs from germline and may be a read error. The DNA of the CDR3 is TGTGCCAGCAGCCAGAGGGACGAAAGTGAAGCTCTCTTT. Its translation: CASSQRDESEALF. This rearrangement joins TRBV3-1 to TRBJ1-1, with D perhaps TRBD1 (5 bases). CDR3 length: 13 residues. Germline V gene sequence: CDR1 LGHDT, CDR2 YNNKEL (reference sequence).

This clonotype was detected ten times or more. The chain joins TRBV6-1 to TRBJ2-7; 7 bases agree with TRBD2. CDR1 and CDR2 (germline): MNHNS, SASEGT. The length of the CDR3 is 14 residues. J was trimmed by 0 bases and V by 7 bases; bases with no gene match: 6. The CDR3 here is CASNRGGSSYEQYF. For the CDR3, the DNA is TGTGCCAGCAACCGTGGCGGGAGCTCCTACGAGCAGTACTTC.

This clonotype was seen a few times. A single base separates this from a much larger clone, so it may be a read error. The chain is built from TRBV19 and TRBJ1-1, with a weak D call TRBD1 (5 bases). Germline values: CDR1 LNHDA, CDR2 SQIVND (reference sequence). This CDR3 contains 17 residues. CDR3 residues: CASTIVFPGTRGTEAFF. CDR3 in DNA: TGTGCCAGTACTATAGTCTTCCCCGGGACCCGGGGCACTGAAGCTTTCTTT.

This clonotype was recorded many times. The chain couples TRBV28 to TRBJ1-5; 9 bases align to TRBD1. Germline-derived CDR1 and CDR2 are MDHEN and SYDVKM. With V trimmed by 4 bases and J by 5 bases, 21 bases remained unmatched. The CDR3 totals 20 residues. This chain's CDR3 is CASSSGSLSPRDRDDQPQHF. CDR3 coding DNA: TGTGCCAGCAGTTCCGGGAGTCTTTCGCCCCGGGACAGGGATGATCAGCCCCAGCATTTT.